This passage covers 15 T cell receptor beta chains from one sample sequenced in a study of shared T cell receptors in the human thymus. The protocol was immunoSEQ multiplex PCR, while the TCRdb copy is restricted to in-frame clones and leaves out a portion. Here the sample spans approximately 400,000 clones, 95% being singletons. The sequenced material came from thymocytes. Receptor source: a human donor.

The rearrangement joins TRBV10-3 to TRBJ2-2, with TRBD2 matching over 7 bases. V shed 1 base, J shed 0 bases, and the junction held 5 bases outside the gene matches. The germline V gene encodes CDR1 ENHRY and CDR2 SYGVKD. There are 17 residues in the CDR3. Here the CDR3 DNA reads TGTGCCATCAGTGAGTGGGGGGGAGCCTCGAACACCGGGGAGCTGTTTTTT. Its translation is CAISEWGGASNTGELFF.

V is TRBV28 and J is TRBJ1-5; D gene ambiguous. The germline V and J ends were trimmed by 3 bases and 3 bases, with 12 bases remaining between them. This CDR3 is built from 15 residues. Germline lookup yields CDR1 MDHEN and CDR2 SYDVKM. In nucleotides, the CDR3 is TGTGCCAGCAGTTTTCTTAAAGGTTTCAATCAGCCCCAGCATTTT. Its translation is CASSFLKGFNQPQHF.

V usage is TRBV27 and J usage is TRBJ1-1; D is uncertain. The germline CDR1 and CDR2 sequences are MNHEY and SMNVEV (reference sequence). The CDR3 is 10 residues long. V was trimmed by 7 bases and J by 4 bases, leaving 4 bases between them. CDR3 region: CASKFTEAFF. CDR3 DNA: TGTGCCAGCAAATTCACTGAAGCTTTCTTT.

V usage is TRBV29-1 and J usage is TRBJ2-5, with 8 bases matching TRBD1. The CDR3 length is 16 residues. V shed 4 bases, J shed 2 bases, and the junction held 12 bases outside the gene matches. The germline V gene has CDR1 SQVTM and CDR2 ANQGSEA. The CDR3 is CSVVARANRGQETQYF. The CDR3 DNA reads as TGCAGCGTTGTCGCCAGAGCCAACAGGGGGCAAGAGACCCAGTACTTC.

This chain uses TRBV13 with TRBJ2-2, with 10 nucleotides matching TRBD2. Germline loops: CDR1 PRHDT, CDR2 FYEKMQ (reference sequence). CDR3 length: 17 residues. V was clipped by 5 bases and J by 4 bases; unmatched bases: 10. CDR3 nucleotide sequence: TGTGCCAGCAGCACCACCCGACTAGCGGGCCTCACCGGGGAGCTGTTTTTT. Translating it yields CASSTTRLAGLTGELFF.

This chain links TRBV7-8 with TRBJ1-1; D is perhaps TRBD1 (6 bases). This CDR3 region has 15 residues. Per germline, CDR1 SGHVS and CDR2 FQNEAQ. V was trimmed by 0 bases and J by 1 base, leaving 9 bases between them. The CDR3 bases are TGTGCCAGCAGCTTAGCGGGACATAGGAACACTGAAGCTTTCTTT. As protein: CASSLAGHRNTEAFF.

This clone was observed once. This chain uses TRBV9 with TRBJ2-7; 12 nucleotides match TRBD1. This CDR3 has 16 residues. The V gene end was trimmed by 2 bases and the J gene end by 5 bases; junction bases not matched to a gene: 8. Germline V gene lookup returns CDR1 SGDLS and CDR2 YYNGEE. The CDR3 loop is CASSVGTGGGGHEQYF. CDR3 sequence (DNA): TGTGCCAGCAGCGTGGGGACAGGGGGCGGAGGCCACGAGCAGTACTTC.

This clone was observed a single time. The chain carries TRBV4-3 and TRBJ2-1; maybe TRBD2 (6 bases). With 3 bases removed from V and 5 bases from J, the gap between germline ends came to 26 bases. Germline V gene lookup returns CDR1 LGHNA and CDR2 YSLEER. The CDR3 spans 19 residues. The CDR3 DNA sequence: TGCGCCAGCAGCCAGGAAGAACTCGGAAACTATCAGCGGGACAATGAGCAGTTCTTC. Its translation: CASSQEELGNYQRDNEQFF.

CDR3 residues: CASSLGTAYGYTF. CDR3 sequence (DNA): TGTGCCAGCAGCCTCGGGACAGCATATGGCTACACCTTC. The rearrangement uses TRBV14 and TRBJ1-2; 7 bases are shared with TRBD1. Germline V gene sequence: CDR1 SGHDN, CDR2 FVKESK. J gave up 5 bases and V 4 bases, and 4 bases lay outside the gene matches. The CDR3 contains 13 residues.

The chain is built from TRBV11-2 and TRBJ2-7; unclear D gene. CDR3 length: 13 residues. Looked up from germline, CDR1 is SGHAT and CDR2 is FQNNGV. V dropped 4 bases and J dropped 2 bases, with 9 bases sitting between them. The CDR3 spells CASSSRRPYEQYF. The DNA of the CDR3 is TGTGCCAGCAGCTCCCGTAGGCCCTACGAGCAGTACTTC.

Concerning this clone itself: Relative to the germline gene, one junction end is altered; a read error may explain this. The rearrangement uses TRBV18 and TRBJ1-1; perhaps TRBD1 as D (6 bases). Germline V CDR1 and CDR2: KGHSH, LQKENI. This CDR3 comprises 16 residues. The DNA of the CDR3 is TGTGCCAGCCCACCCCGGTCGGGGGGCGGGGGGACTGAAGCTTTCTTT. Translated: CASPPRSGGGGTEAFF.

CDR3 DNA: TGTGCCAGCAGCACGGACAGGGGGCCAACCCACGAGCAGTACTTC. Translation: CASSTDRGPTHEQYF. The J gene is TRBJ2-7, the V gene TRBV7-6; 11 bases agree with TRBD1. V gave up 5 bases and J gave up 5 bases; unmatched junction bases: 8. CDR3 size: 15 residues. Germline assignment: CDR1 SGHVS and CDR2 FNYEAQ.

The CDR3 DNA sequence: TGTGCCACCAGCAGACAGGGGTACGGTGGCTACACCTTC. Translated, it gives CATSRQGYGGYTF. V usage is TRBV15 and J usage is TRBJ1-2, with a possible D match to TRBD1 (6 bases). Between the trimmed V and J ends, which lost 2 bases and 7 bases, there was a span of 11 bases. This CDR3 comprises 13 residues. Germline CDR1 is LNHNV and CDR2 is YYDKDF (reference sequence).

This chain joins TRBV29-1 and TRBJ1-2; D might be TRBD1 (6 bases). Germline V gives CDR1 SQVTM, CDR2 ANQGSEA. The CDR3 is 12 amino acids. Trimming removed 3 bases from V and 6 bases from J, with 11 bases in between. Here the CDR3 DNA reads TGCAGCGTTGAGCGGGACATGGATGGCTACACCTTC. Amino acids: CSVERDMDGYTF.

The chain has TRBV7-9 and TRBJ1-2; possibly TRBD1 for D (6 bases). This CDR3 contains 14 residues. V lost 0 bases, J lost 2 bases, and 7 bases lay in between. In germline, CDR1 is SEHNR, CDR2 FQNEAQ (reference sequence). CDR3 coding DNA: TGTGCCAGCAGCTTAGCGACAGGCAACTATGGCTACACCTTC. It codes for CASSLATGNYGYTF. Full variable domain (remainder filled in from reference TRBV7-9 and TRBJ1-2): DTGVSQNPRHKITKRGQNVTFRCDPISEHNRLYWYRQTLGQGPEFLTYFQNEAQLEKSRLLSDRFSAERPKGSFSTLEIQRTEQGDSAMYLCASSLATGNYGYTFGSGTRLTVV.